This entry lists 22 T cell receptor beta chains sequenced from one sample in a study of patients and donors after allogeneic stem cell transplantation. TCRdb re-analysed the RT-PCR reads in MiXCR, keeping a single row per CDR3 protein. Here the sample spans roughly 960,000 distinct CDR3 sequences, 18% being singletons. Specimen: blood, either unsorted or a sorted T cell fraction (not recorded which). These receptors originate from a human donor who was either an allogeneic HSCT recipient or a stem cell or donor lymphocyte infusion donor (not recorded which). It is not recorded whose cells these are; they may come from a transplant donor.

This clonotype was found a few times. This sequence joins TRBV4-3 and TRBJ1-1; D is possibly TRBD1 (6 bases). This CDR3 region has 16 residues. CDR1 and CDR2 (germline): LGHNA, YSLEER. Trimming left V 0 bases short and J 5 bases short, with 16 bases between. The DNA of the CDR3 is TGCGCCAGCAGCCAAGATGTTGGCAGGGGTGGGACTGAAGCTTTCTTT. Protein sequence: CASSQDVGRGGTEAFF.

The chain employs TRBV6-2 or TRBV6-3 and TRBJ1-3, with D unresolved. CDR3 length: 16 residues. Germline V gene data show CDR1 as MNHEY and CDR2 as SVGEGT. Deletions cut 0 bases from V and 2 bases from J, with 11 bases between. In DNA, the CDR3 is TGTGCCAGCAGTTACTCGAGCGCTGGGGCTGGAAACACCATATATTTT. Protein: CASSYSSAGAGNTIYF.

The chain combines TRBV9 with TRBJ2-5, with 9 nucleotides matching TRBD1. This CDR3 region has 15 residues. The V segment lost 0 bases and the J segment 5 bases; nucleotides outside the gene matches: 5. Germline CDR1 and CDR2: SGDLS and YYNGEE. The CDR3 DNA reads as TGTGCCAGCAGCGTAGATGACAGGGGGTCGGAGACCCAGTACTTC. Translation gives CASSVDDRGSETQYF.

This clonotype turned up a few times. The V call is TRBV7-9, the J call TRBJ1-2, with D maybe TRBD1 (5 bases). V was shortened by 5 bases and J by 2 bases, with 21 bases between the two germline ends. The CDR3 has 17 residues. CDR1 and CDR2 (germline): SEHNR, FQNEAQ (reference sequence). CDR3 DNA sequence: TGTGCCAGCAGCAATCCCCAGCAGGGAGAATCGAACTATGGCTACACCTTC. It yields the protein CASSNPQQGESNYGYTF.

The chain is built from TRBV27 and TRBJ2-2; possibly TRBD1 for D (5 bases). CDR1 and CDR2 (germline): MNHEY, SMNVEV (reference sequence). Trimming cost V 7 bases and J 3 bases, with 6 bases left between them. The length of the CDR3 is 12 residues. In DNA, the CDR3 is TGTGCCAGCAAAGGGGACACCGGGGAGCTGTTTTTT. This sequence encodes CASKGDTGELFF.

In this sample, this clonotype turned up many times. CDR3 in amino acids: CASTKGRLGHNEQFF. The CDR3 nucleotides are TGTGCCAGCACCAAGGGGAGACTAGGCCACAATGAGCAGTTCTTC. The chain recombines TRBV9 with TRBJ2-1, with D perhaps TRBD2 (6 bases). Germline CDR1 and CDR2: SGDLS and YYNGEE. Trimming removed 6 bases at V and 5 bases at J, with 18 bases between. The CDR3 totals 15 residues.

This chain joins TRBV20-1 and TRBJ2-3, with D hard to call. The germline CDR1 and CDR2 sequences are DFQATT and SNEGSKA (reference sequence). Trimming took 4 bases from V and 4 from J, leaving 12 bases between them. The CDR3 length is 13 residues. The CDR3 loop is CSATVSGADTQYF. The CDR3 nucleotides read TGCAGTGCTACGGTTTCGGGCGCAGATACGCAGTATTTT.

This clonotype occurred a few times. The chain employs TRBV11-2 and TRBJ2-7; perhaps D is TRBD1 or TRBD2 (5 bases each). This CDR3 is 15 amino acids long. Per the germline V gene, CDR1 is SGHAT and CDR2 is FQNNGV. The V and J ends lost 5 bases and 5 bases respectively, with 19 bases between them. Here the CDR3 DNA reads TGTGCCAGCAGCCTCCTCCGCCGGGACCGTGACGAGCAGTACTTC. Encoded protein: CASSLLRRDRDEQYF.

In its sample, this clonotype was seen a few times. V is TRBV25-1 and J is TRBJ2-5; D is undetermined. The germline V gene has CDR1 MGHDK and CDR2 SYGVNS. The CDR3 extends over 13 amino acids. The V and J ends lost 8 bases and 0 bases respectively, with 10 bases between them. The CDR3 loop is CASGHPYQETQYF. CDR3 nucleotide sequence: TGTGCCAGCGGGCACCCGTACCAAGAGACCCAGTACTTC. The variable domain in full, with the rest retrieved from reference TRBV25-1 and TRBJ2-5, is EADIYQTPRYLVIGTGKKITLECSQTMGHDKMYWYQQDPGMELHLIHYSYGVNSTEKGDLSSESTVSRIRTEHFPLTLESARPSHTSQYLCASGHPYQETQYFGPGTRLLVL.

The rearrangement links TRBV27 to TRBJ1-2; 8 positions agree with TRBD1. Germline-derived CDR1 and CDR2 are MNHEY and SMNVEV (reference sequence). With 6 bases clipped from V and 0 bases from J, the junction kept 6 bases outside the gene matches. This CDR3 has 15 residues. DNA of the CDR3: TGTGCCAGCAGGTTAAGGGGACAGGCTAACTATGGCTACACCTTC. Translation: CASRLRGQANYGYTF.

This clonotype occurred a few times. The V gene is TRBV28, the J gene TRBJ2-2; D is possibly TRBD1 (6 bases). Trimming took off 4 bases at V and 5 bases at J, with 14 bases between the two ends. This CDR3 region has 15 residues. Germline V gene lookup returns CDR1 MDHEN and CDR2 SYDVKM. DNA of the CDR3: TGTGCCAGCAGTTCCTTGGGGGACACTACCGGGGAGCTGTTTTTT. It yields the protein CASSSLGDTTGELFF.

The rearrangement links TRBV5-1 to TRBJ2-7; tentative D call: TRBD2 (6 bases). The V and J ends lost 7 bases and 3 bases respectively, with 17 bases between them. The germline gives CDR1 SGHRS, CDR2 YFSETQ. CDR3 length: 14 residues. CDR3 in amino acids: CASPLGRIDYEQYF. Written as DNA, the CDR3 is TGCGCCAGCCCCCTAGGGAGGATTGACTACGAGCAGTACTTC.

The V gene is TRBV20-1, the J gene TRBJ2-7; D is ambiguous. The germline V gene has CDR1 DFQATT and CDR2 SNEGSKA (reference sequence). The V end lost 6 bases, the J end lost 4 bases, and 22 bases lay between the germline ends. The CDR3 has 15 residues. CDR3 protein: CSANTGSSPRYEQYF. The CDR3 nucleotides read TGCAGTGCCAATACCGGATCATCCCCCCGGTACGAGCAGTACTTC.

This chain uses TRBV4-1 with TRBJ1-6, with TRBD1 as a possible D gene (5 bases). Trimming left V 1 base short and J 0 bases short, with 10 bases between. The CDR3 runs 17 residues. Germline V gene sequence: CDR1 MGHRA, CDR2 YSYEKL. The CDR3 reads CASSQGGDSSYNSPLHF. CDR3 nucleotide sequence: TGCGCCAGCAGCCAAGGGGGAGACAGCTCCTATAATTCACCCCTCCACTTT.

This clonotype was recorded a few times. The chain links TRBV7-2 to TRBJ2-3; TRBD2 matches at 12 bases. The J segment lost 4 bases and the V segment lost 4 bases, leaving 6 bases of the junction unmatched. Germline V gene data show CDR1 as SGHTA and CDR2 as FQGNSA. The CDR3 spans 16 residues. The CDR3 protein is CASSYPGLAGPDTQYF. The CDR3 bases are TGTGCCAGCAGCTATCCGGGACTAGCGGGCCCAGATACGCAGTATTTT.

This chain's CDR3 is CASSLSFRTDGYTEAFF. The CDR3 DNA follows: TGTGCCAGCAGCTTGTCTTTTCGGACGGACGGATACACTGAAGCTTTCTTT. J is TRBJ1-1 and V is TRBV5-5, with unresolved D. Trimming removed 1 base from V and 3 bases from J, with 19 bases in between. Germline-derived CDR1 and CDR2 are SGHKS and YYEKEE (reference sequence). The CDR3 length is 17 residues.

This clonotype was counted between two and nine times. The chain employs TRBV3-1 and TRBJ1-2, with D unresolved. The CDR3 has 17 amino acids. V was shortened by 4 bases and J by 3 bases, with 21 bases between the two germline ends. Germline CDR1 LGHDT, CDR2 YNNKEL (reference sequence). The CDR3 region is CASSPTSSGTLDYGYTF. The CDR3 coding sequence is TGTGCCAGCAGCCCGACCAGTAGCGGCACATTGGACTATGGCTACACCTTC.

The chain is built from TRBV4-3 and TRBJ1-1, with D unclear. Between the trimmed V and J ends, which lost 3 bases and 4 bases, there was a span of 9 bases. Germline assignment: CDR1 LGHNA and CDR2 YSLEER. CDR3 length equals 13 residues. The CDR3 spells CASSHGRGTEAFF. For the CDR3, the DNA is TGCGCCAGCAGCCACGGGCGGGGCACTGAAGCTTTCTTT.

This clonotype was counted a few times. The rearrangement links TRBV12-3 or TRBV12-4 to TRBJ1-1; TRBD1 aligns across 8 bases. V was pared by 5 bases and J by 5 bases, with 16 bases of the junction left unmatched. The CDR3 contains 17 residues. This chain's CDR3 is CASSPTQGANPETEAFF. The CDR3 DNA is TGTGCCAGCAGTCCTACTCAGGGGGCTAATCCGGAGACTGAAGCTTTCTTT.

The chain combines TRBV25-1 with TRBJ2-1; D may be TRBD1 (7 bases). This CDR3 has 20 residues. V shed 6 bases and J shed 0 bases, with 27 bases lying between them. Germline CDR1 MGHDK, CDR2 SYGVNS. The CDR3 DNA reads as TGTGCCAGCAGCCTAACCTTGGGACAGAATAGCGGTAGCTCCTACAATGAGCAGTTCTTC. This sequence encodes CASSLTLGQNSGSSYNEQFF.

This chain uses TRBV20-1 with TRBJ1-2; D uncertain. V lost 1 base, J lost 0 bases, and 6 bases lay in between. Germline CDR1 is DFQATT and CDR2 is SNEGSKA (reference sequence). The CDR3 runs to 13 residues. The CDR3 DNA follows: TGCAGTGCTAGAGTGGCCACTAACTATGGCTACACCTTC. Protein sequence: CSARVATNYGYTF.

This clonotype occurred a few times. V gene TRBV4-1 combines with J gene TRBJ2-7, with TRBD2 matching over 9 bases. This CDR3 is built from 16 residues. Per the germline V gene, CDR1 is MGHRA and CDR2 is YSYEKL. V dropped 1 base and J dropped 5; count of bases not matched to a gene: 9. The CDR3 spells CASSQGAGGRLNEQYF. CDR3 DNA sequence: TGCGCCAGCAGCCAAGGCGCGGGAGGGCGTCTCAACGAGCAGTACTTC.